This T cell receptor beta chain was retrieved from a study of human T cells and chemical hapten exposure. Study-level background: After 6 days, upper back 0.01% DPC patch tests were scored.

Study-wide results and limits: Patch test score rose with PT1 expanded TCRs, significant at 8, 16, 32, not 4.

Time point of the sample: patch test 3, about 24 weeks after DPC sensitization. Treatment denoted: therapeutic diphenylcyclopropenone sensitization with weekly scalp DPC. Blood sampling preceded each patch test application. Each donor was an alopecia patient between 18 and 70 years of age who qualified for DPC. This clonotype was counted a few times. Its antigen is undetermined. This CDR3 is built from 12 residues. Trimming removed 3 bases from V and 4 bases from J, with 7 bases in between. Germline CDR1 SGHVS, CDR2 FQNEAQ. Via MiXCR, TCRdb re-called the RACE reads, giving one row per CDR3 protein. The sample consists of 180,000 or so distinct CDR3 sequences, approximately 26% of them appearing once.

The receptor's source is a woman aged 40 to 50 with alopecia areata. Some clones in this sample may be carry-over from other donors' samples. The chain couples TRBV7-8 to TRBJ2-7; a weak D match, TRBD1 (5 bases). Sequenced here: whole blood, sampled in connection with sensitization to the hapten diphenylcyclopropenone (DPC). The CDR3 loop is CASSLDIYEQYF. CDR3 nucleotide sequence: TGTGCCAGCAGCTTGGACATTTACGAGCAGTACTTC.